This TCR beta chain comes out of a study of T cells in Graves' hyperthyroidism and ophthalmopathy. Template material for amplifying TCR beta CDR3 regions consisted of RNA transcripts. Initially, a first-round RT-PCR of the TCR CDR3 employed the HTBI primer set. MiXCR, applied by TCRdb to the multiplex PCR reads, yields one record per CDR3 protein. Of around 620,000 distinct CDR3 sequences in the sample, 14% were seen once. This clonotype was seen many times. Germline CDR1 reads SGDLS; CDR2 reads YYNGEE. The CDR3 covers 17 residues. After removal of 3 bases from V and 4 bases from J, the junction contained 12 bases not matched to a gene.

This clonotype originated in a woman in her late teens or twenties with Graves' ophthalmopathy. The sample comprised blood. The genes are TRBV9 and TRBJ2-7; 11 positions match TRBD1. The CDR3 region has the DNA TGTGCCAGCAGCGCCGTAGATGGGGACAGGGGGATTTACGAGCAGTACTTC. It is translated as CASSAVDGDRGIYEQYF.